This TCR beta chain was sequenced during a study of memory CD4+ T cells and cytomegalovirus serostatus. Study-level background: Healthy Belgian adult donors included under ten CMV-positive and some 23 CMV-negative people. Broader study findings: Each of some 67 CMV-associated TCRbeta sequences occurred in one to five individuals.

About this clone itself: Its antigen remains unidentified.

Single viable CD3+CD4+CD8-CD45RO+ cells were sorted as the memory CD4+ T cells. CD4+ T cells were isolated by positive magnetic selection. In the authors' workflow: After removing out-of-frame reads, under 2.5 million distinct TCRbeta sequences remained. Produced via immunoSEQ multiplex PCR; TCRdb's table is partial and in-frame only. V, J and clone size are those of that table, while D and trimming were read from the DNA. The profile shows tens of thousands of clones, roughly 76% of them singletons. Trimming took 6 bases from V and 4 from J, leaving 13 bases between them. From germline, CDR1 is SQVTM and CDR2 ANQGSEA. The CDR3 has 12 residues.

Material: memory CD4+ T cells from blood. This receptor was taken from an adult in good health and CMV-seropositive. The rearrangement joins TRBV29-1 to TRBJ2-7; D is ambiguous. CDR3: CSVKSTGYEQYF. The CDR3 DNA follows: TGCAGCGTGAAGAGTACGGGTTACGAGCAGTACTTC.